These T cell receptor beta chains were read from a single sample in a study of T cell repertoires in cytomegalovirus infection. These receptors have no known antigen. Via MiXCR, TCRdb re-called the reads, giving one row per CDR3 protein. The sample includes a few hundred thousand distinct CDR3 sequences, 35% to 50% seen only once; the top ten take about half. Sequencing used cultured PBMCs, obtained from culture after CMV antigen stimulation. Receptor source: a human donor in good health (CMV status not recorded). Some clones in this sample may be carry-over from other donors' samples. Both conserved end residues are part of each CDR3.

J | V | length | CDR3
TRBJ1-2 | TRBV7-2 | 13 | CASSSGQNYGYTF
TRBJ2-1 | TRBV28 | 15 | CASSFTGDVSGEQFF
TRBJ2-2 | TRBV12-3/TRBV12-4 | 17 | CAGGYGQDLANTGELFF
TRBJ1-6 | TRBV5-5 | 14 | CASSADRGNSPLHF
TRBJ1-1 | TRBV2 | 14 | CARIAWGARTEAFF
TRBJ2-1 | TRBV7-9 | 15 | CASSLVLQAVNEQFF
TRBJ2-2 | TRBV19 | 14 | CASSIRGNTGELFF
TRBJ2-1 | TRBV5-1 | 16 | CASSLGWLADYNEQFF
TRBJ2-5 | TRBV5-6 | 14 | CASSRQLGQETQYF
TRBJ2-6 | TRBV7-6 | 16 | CASSDRGGTGANVLTF
TRBJ1-5 | TRBV7-2 | 15 | CAGSPYSSSNQPQHF
TRBJ1-5 | TRBV6-8 | 15 | CASSYVAGPRQPQHF
TRBJ1-1 | TRBV19 | 16 | CASSPLFRSMNTEAFF
TRBJ1-2 | TRBV5-1 | 15 | CASSLEKGANYGYTF
TRBJ2-7 | TRBV18 | 16 | CASSPNSNALLYEQYF
TRBJ2-4 | TRBV7-2 | 14 | CASSKDRGKNIQYF
TRBJ1-5 | TRBV7-2 | 16 | CASSQGILSSGQPQHF
TRBJ1-1 | TRBV18 | 13 | CASSPTVETEAFF
TRBJ1-6 | TRBV7-9 | 13 | CASSLEGRSPLHF
TRBJ2-5 | TRBV7-6 | 13 | CASSLTDQETQYF
TRBJ2-3 | TRBV2 | 15 | CASSEAAGSTDTQYF
TRBJ1-6 | TRBV4-1 | 16 | CASSPRGPVLNSPLHF
TRBJ2-7 | TRBV7-2 | 15 | CASSLVGGASYEQYF
TRBJ2-1 | TRBV7-2 | 16 | CASSLRRTGGIHEQFF
TRBJ2-3 | TRBV20-1 | 15 | CSASGRAGSTDTQYF
TRBJ1-5 | TRBV28 | 15 | CASSLATAGNQPQHF
TRBJ1-1 | TRBV29-1 | 15 | CSAMRGGRMNTEAFF
TRBJ2-4 | TRBV7-9 | 14 | CASSFYQGKDIQYF
TRBJ2-5 | TRBV20-1 | 15 | CSASSPHEGVETQYF
TRBJ2-6 | TRBV28 | 15 | CASSLLGPRANVLTF
TRBJ2-7 | TRBV10-3 | 15 | CAITQYYGSQSEQYF
TRBJ1-2 | TRBV19 | 13 | CASSPVGDYGYTF
TRBJ2-6 | TRBV12-3/TRBV12-4 | 13 | CASTVSGANVLTF
TRBJ2-2 | TRBV7-2 | 18 | CASSLTGTGARDTGELFF
TRBJ1-1 | TRBV29-1 | 13 | CSVRGRMNTEAFF
TRBJ1-1 | TRBV7-2 | 14 | CASSSGSANTEAFF
TRBJ2-3 | TRBV6-6 | 16 | CASSLTGALSTDTQYF
TRBJ2-1 | TRBV10-3 | 13 | CAISEAGLNEQFF
TRBJ2-5 | TRBV12-3/TRBV12-4 | 14 | CASGLAGPQETQYF
TRBJ1-1 | TRBV27 | 16 | CASSLRGGQGAPEAFF
TRBJ2-1 | TRBV6-2/TRBV6-3 | 12 | CASSPRSGELGF
TRBJ2-5 | TRBV7-2 | 16 | CASRLGRQGLGETQYF
TRBJ2-7 | TRBV12-3/TRBV12-4 | 15 | CASSLAGTLKTEQYF
TRBJ2-1 | TRBV7-2 | 11 | CASSFAGRQFF
TRBJ1-1 | TRBV7-2 | 14 | CASSLGPMNTEAFF
TRBJ1-1 | TRBV7-9 | 14 | CASSSPGDSVGSFF
TRBJ2-7 | TRBV7-9 | 15 | CASSLRDSPSYEQYF
TRBJ2-3 | TRBV27 | 12 | CASSVNGDTQYF
TRBJ2-3 | TRBV7-8 | 16 | CASSLVGGLVIDTQYF
TRBJ1-5 | TRBV12-3/TRBV12-4 | 15 | CASSPSGQGFQPQHF
TRBJ2-2 | TRBV4-1 | 15 | CASSQIAGSTGELFF
TRBJ2-1 | TRBV6-5 | 10 | CALRVGEQFF
TRBJ2-7 | TRBV7-2 | 16 | CASSSAGTSTSYEQYF
TRBJ2-1 | TRBV5-5 | 15 | CASSLEGPTYNEQFF